This is a list of T cell receptor beta chains from one sample in a study of vaccination and CD4 T cells after COVID-19. TCRdb recomputed calls from the PCR reads with MiXCR, one row per CDR3 protein. Here the sample spans just over 35,000 distinct CDR3 sequences, approximately 40% being singletons. This specimen was CD4+ T cells from blood, taken about 7 months after SARS-CoV-2 vaccination. All receptors come from a human donor who had recovered from COVID-19. Each CDR3 is given with its conserved first and last residue. The order of the fields is clone size, V gene, J gene, D gene, CDR3 protein, CDR3 DNA. The D gene is left open where the match is weak. Clone size appears in some rows only: once, few, many, or a class for an expanded clone.

>.|TRBV7-2|TRBJ2-1|.
CASSYRPSGEQFF
TGTGCCAGCAGCTACCGTCCCAGCGGTGAGCAGTTCTTC
>few|TRBV15|TRBJ2-3|.
CATSRDFSTDTQYF
TGTGCCACCAGCAGAGATTTTAGCACAGATACGCAGTATTTT
>few|TRBV19|TRBJ2-1|.
CASSPGYNEQFF
TGTGCCAGTAGTCCCGGCTACAATGAGCAGTTCTTC
>.|TRBV6-4|TRBJ2-3|.
CASSDSSEADTQYF
TGTGCCAGCAGTGACTCTTCGGAGGCGGATACGCAGTATTTT
>.|TRBV20-1|TRBJ1-4|.
CSARARGGWSEKLFF
TGCAGTGCTAGAGCCCGGGGGGGGTGGAGTGAAAAACTGTTTTTT
>.|TRBV20-1|TRBJ2-5|TRBD2
CSATDGLGPRAQYF
TGCAGTGCTACCGATGGACTAGGCCCGAGGGCCCAGTACTTC
>.|TRBV25-1|TRBJ2-5|.
CASSRGRSFQETQYF
TGTGCCAGCAGTCGGGGCCGGAGTTTCCAAGAGACCCAGTACTTC
>.|TRBV20-1|TRBJ2-5|TRBD2
CSALGQPGLAGGRETQYF
TGCAGTGCTCTGGGACAACCGGGACTAGCGGGAGGGCGGGAGACCCAGTACTTC
>.|TRBV6-1|TRBJ2-7|.
CASREDNAGEQYF
TGTGCCAGCAGGGAGGACAACGCGGGAGAGCAGTACTTC
>few|TRBV7-7|TRBJ2-5|.
CASSPRAPQETQYF
TGTGCCAGCAGCCCTAGGGCCCCCCAAGAGACCCAGTACTTC
>.|TRBV6-2/TRBV6-3|TRBJ2-7|TRBD2
CASSYRPGLAGTYEQYF
TGTGCCAGCAGTTACAGACCGGGACTAGCGGGCACCTACGAGCAGTACTTC
>.|TRBV10-1|TRBJ2-3|.
CASSDESRDTQYF
TGCGCCAGCAGTGACGAGTCTCGGGATACGCAGTATTTT
>.|TRBV20-1|TRBJ2-1|TRBD2
CSARLGRTGYNEQFF
TGCAGTGCTAGACTCGGGAGGACGGGATACAATGAGCAGTTCTTC
>few|TRBV11-3|TRBJ2-3|.
CASSSPSTDTQYF
TGTGCCAGCAGCTCGCCGAGCACAGATACGCAGTATTTT
>.|TRBV6-5|TRBJ1-2|.
CASSYDGTNYGYTF
TGTGCCAGCAGTTACGACGGTACTAACTATGGCTACACCTTC
>.|TRBV24-1|TRBJ2-5|.
CATRKSGGQETQYF
TGTGCCACCAGGAAATCAGGGGGGCAAGAGACCCAGTACTTC
>.|TRBV7-6|TRBJ2-3|.
CASSALSTDTQYF
TGTGCCAGCAGCGCCCTAAGCACAGATACGCAGTATTTT
>.|TRBV18|TRBJ2-7|TRBD2
CASSPGLAVSYEQYF
TGTGCCAGCTCACCAGGACTAGCGGTCTCCTACGAGCAGTACTTC
>.|TRBV28|TRBJ1-5|TRBD1
CASSFRGQGYQPQHF
TGTGCCAGCAGTTTCCGCGGACAGGGGTATCAGCCCCAGCATTTT
>once|TRBV7-9|TRBJ2-1|TRBD1
CASTRTGEYNEQFF
TGTGCCAGCACCCGGACAGGCGAGTACAATGAGCAGTTCTTC
>.|TRBV19|TRBJ2-5|TRBD2
CASSIESAGIDETQYF
TGTGCCAGTAGTATAGAGTCAGCGGGAATCGATGAGACCCAGTACTTC
>few|TRBV20-1|TRBJ2-5|.
CSARREETQYF
TGCAGTGCTAGACGGGAAGAGACCCAGTACTTC
>.|TRBV28|TRBJ2-3|TRBD2
CASSLLSGRGSTDTQYF
TGTGCCAGCAGCCTCCTGAGCGGGAGGGGGAGCACAGATACGCAGTATTTT
>medium-sized|TRBV2|TRBJ2-3|.
CASEQGKFTPTDTQYF
TGTGCCAGCGAACAAGGGAAGTTTACCCCCACAGATACGCAGTATTTT
>.|TRBV20-1|TRBJ1-5|.
CSAREGDQPQHF
TGCAGTGCTAGAGAGGGAGATCAGCCCCAGCATTTT
>medium-sized|TRBV6-4|TRBJ2-3|TRBD2
CASSDSLAGADTQYF
TGTGCCAGCAGTGACTCACTAGCGGGAGCAGATACGCAGTATTTT
>.|TRBV7-3|TRBJ2-3|.
CASSLDRTDTQYF
TGTGCCAGCAGCTTAGATCGCACAGATACGCAGTATTTT
>.|TRBV27|TRBJ2-7|.
CASSSWGSGYEQYF
TGTGCCAGCAGTTCCTGGGGTAGCGGATACGAGCAGTACTTC
>.|TRBV29-1|TRBJ1-2|.
CSADGYTF
TGCAGCGCAGATGGCTACACCTTC
>many|TRBV20-1|TRBJ1-5|.
CSAQASGQYQPQHF
TGCAGTGCCCAAGCCTCGGGTCAATATCAGCCCCAGCATTTT
>.|TRBV6-5|TRBJ2-5|TRBD2
CASSYLGLGETQYF
TGTGCCAGCAGTTACCTCGGACTAGGAGAGACCCAGTACTTC
>few|TRBV2|TRBJ2-5|TRBD1
CASNLETGGETQYF
TGTGCCAGCAACCTAGAGACAGGGGGGGAGACCCAGTACTTC
>.|TRBV27|TRBJ2-1|TRBD1
CASRGQGVRNEQFF
TGTGCCAGCAGGGGACAGGGTGTTCGCAATGAGCAGTTCTTC
>.|TRBV6-5|TRBJ1-5|.
CASSYGGSNQPQHF
TGTGCCAGCAGTTATGGGGGGAGCAATCAGCCCCAGCATTTT
>.|TRBV5-8|TRBJ2-7|.
CASSLLQGRTLSYEQYF
TGTGCCAGCAGCTTACTTCAGGGACGCACCCTCTCCTACGAGCAGTACTTC
>.|TRBV10-3|TRBJ2-3|.
CAISDTQNPTDTQYF
TGTGCCATCAGTGATACGCAGAACCCCACAGATACGCAGTATTTT
>.|TRBV20-1|TRBJ2-2|.
CSARSLPSGTGELFF
TGCAGTGCTAGGAGTCTACCCTCCGGAACCGGGGAGCTGTTTTTT
>.|TRBV19|TRBJ2-2|.
CASTPRTGGNTGELFF
TGTGCCAGTACACCTCGGACCGGGGGAAACACCGGGGAGCTGTTTTTT
>few|TRBV24-1|TRBJ1-1|.
CATSDHREGTEAFF
TGTGCCACCAGTGATCACAGGGAGGGTACTGAAGCTTTCTTT
>.|TRBV15|TRBJ2-6|TRBD1
CATSIRDRVSSGANVLTF
TGTGCCACCAGCATTCGGGACAGGGTCTCCTCTGGGGCCAACGTCCTGACTTTC
>.|TRBV4-1|TRBJ2-3|.
CASSRLAGYGTDTQYF
TGCGCCAGCAGCAGACTTGCGGGATACGGCACAGATACGCAGTATTTT
>.|TRBV6-1|TRBJ1-3|.
CASSADRSSGNTIYF
TGTGCCAGCAGTGCGGACAGAAGCTCTGGAAACACCATATATTTT
>few|TRBV6-4|TRBJ2-3|.
CASSQSRGGTQYF
TGCGCCAGCAGCCAAAGCAGGGGTGGTACGCAGTATTTT
>.|TRBV28|TRBJ2-7|.
CASSLGAEQYF
TGTGCCAGCAGTTTAGGGGCCGAGCAGTACTTC
>few|TRBV7-9|TRBJ2-7|.
CASSLGDGRGYEQYF
TGTGCCAGCAGCTTAGGGGACGGGAGAGGCTACGAGCAGTACTTC
>.|TRBV6-1|TRBJ2-4|TRBD2
CASRDRSGNSKNIQYF
TGTGCCAGCAGGGACCGGAGCGGGAATTCCAAAAACATTCAGTACTTC